Listed below are T cell receptor beta chains from one sample, sequenced in a study of tumor-infiltrating lymphocytes in primary liver carcinoma. From the multiplex PCR reads, TCRdb called clonotypes with MiXCR, one entry per CDR3 protein. This table holds approximately 330,000 distinct CDR3 sequences, less than 65% found once. The source material was peripheral blood. Receptors were obtained from a man aged 40-50 years with primary liver carcinoma and hepatitis B virus infection. Both conserved end residues are trimmed from each CDR3.

TRBV6-2/TRBV6-3 | ASSTPSSRGYEQY
TRBV10-3 | ASDSGGTYEQY
TRBV11-3 | AISVGEYNGQF
TRBV28 | ASSLGWTGVSYEQY
TRBV28 | ASSPGLARTGELF
TRBV11-2 | ASSLDLGGGANVLT
TRBV5-6 | ASSSDGTPRGELF
TRBV5-5 | ASGLIVDKANCGYT
TRBV11-2 | ANSLGASTAYEQY
TRBV5-5 | ASSAGGSYEQY
TRBV4-1 | TSSQDSTVYGYT
TRBV29-1 | SVEEFGRSTDAQY
TRBV14 | ATSQTSGPLNEQF
TRBV11-2 | ASSWEGGLNTEAF
TRBV6-5 | ASSYVHSGEAF
TRBV4-1 | ARCQEPLAKNIQY
TRBV7-9 | ASSLNSHEQY
TRBV20-1 | SAPHKGQGNSEQY
TRBV12-3/TRBV12-4 | ASRRGTLADTQY
TRBV6-2/TRBV6-3 | ASSDYMQGANYGYT
TRBV6-1 | ASSEFQPQH
TRBV7-9 | ASSLAGASDEQY
TRBV6-1 | ASSEALTSNQPQH
TRBV5-1 | ASSPGGAGQPQH
TRBV29-1 | SVVDSGLTYEQQ
TRBV4-2 | ASSRGLAVNTGELF
TRBV7-9 | ASAAGGRIQPQH
TRBV10-3 | AISVSGNTEAF
TRBV12-3/TRBV12-4 | ASSHRAGYLYEQY
TRBV6-5 | ASSRAGTATNEKLF
TRBV11-1 | ANSLGSSGRTSEQF
TRBV6-1 | ASSEAATASGTPQY
TRBV11-2 | ARGLARGTGSQY
TRBV5-1 | ASSASGRPRAQDTQY
TRBV11-2 | ANSLGGSNEQY
TRBV4-2 | ASSQENLAGGRTDTQY
TRBV6-5 | ASSYLGTGSYNEQF
TRBV11-2 | ASILGAGGYEQY
TRBV11-2 | TSSLVTSGSLRKHY
TRBV5-5 | ASSSTGLPGNEQF
TRBV11-1 | ASSRRLDSRYNGQL
TRBV30 | AWSVKGLYSQPQH
TRBV28 | ASRRQGGSYKQY
TRBV5-1 | ASSWGFSGAGETRY
TRBV6-5 | ASSYQRGSQGYGYT
TRBV5-1 | LTSPEDRAYGYT
TRBV10-3 | ATNATEKDTQY
TRBV5-1 | ASSFLTRQETYEQY
TRBV29-1 | SVGGGNYGYT
TRBV6-1 | ASNMRRDASTDTQY